This is a list of T cell receptor beta chains from one sample in a study of shared clonotypes between healthy human individuals. Method: immunoSEQ multiplex PCR; TCRdb's copy keeps in-frame clones and lacks some. Of nearly 1,000,000 clones in the sample, approximately 80% were seen once. Sequenced input: memory CD4+ T cells sorted from blood. All receptors come from a man younger than 35 in good health. CDR3s include the opening cysteine and the closing phenylalanine or tryptophan. D genes are given only for firm matches. Size is omitted from some rows. Given values are once, few, many or a class for expanded clones.

>TRBV9|once|NA|TRBJ2-5
CASSPHGQKETQYF
TGTGCCAGCAGCCCTCACGGACAGAAAGAGACCCAGTACTTC
>TRBV5-1|NA|TRBD1|TRBJ2-6
CASSLEGQGAFGANVLTF
TGCGCCAGCAGCTTGGAGGGACAGGGGGCTTTTGGGGCCAACGTCCTGACTTTC
>TRBV30|NA|NA|TRBJ1-1
CAWSAGVFAEAFF
TGTGCCTGGAGTGCAGGGGTTTTCGCTGAAGCTTTCTTT
>TRBV2|NA|NA|TRBJ2-7
CASSEGTLGYEQYF
TGTGCCAGCAGTGAAGGGACGTTGGGCTACGAGCAGTACTTC
>TRBV6-1|NA|TRBD2|TRBJ2-2
CASSERFILAGYTGELFF
TGTGCCAGCAGTGAAAGGTTTATACTAGCGGGTTACACCGGGGAGCTGTTTTTT
>TRBV5-1|NA|NA|TRBJ2-3
CASQWGGSADTQYF
TGCGCCAGCCAGTGGGGCGGTAGCGCAGATACGCAGTATTTT
>TRBV4-3|once|NA|TRBJ2-5
CASSQDRAQETQYF
TGCGCCAGCAGCCAAGACAGGGCCCAAGAGACCCAGTACTTC
>TRBV7-2|NA|NA|TRBJ2-4
CASSLDVGVNIQYF
TGTGCCAGCAGCTTAGACGTGGGGGTGAACATTCAGTACTTC
>TRBV14|NA|NA|TRBJ1-1
CASSQDRGGAFF
TGTGCCAGCAGCCAAGATAGAGGGGGAGCTTTCTTT
>TRBV4-3|few|NA|TRBJ2-3
CASSQDLNRVTDTQYF
TGCGCCAGCAGCCAAGATCTCAACAGGGTGACAGATACGCAGTATTTT
>TRBV28|NA|TRBD1|TRBJ2-7
CASRRAGTVSYEQYF
TGTGCCAGCAGGAGAGCCGGGACAGTCTCCTACGAGCAGTACTTC
>TRBV5-1|NA|TRBD1|TRBJ1-1
CASSLDIAGGAYTEAFF
TGCGCCAGCAGCTTGGATATCGCAGGGGGCGCTTACACTGAAGCTTTCTTT
>TRBV27|NA|NA|TRBJ1-1
CASSLTGVRDTEAFF
TGTGCCAGCAGCCTAACGGGCGTTCGAGACACTGAAGCTTTCTTT
>TRBV5-5|once|TRBD2|TRBJ2-3
CASSLPGTSGRTDTQYF
TGTGCCAGCAGCTTACCCGGGACTAGCGGGAGGACAGATACGCAGTATTTT
>TRBV27|NA|NA|TRBJ1-1
CASSFRLGSTEAFF
TGTGCCAGCAGTTTTCGTCTGGGGAGCACTGAAGCTTTCTTT
>TRBV5-6|few|TRBD1|TRBJ2-7
CASSLGDRDPYEQYF
TGTGCCAGCAGTTTGGGGGACAGGGACCCCTACGAGCAGTACTTC
>TRBV9|NA|TRBD2|TRBJ2-3
CASSKLAGEADTQYF
TGTGCCAGCAGCAAACTAGCGGGAGAGGCCGATACGCAGTATTTT
>TRBV5-1|NA|TRBD1|TRBJ2-1
CASRDREYNEQFF
TGCGCCAGCCGGGACAGGGAATACAATGAGCAGTTCTTC
>TRBV7-6|NA|NA|TRBJ2-1
CASSRTAYNEQFF
TGTGCCAGCAGCAGGACAGCCTACAATGAGCAGTTCTTC
>TRBV5-1|NA|TRBD2|TRBJ2-1
CASSFRAGIYNEQFF
TGCGCCAGCAGCTTTAGAGCGGGGATCTACAATGAGCAGTTCTTC
>TRBV7-2|NA|NA|TRBJ1-5
CASSLVYGILNQPQHF
TGTGCCAGCAGCTTAGTGTACGGGATCCTCAATCAGCCCCAGCATTTT
>TRBV11-2|NA|NA|TRBJ1-4
CASSLDIENEKLFF
TGTGCCAGCAGCTTAGATATCGAGAATGAAAAACTGTTTTTT
>TRBV5-4|NA|NA|TRBJ2-1
CASRRRGANEQFF
TGTGCCAGCCGCCGGAGGGGGGCCAATGAGCAGTTCTTC
>TRBV7-9|many|TRBD2|TRBJ2-3
CASTVSGGYLTDTQYF
TGTGCCAGCACGGTTAGCGGGGGGTATCTCACAGATACGCAGTATTTT
>TRBV7-2|NA|NA|TRBJ1-5
CASSLVWGGNQPQHF
TGTGCCAGCAGCTTAGTTTGGGGGGGCAATCAGCCCCAGCATTTT
>TRBV14|once|NA|TRBJ2-7
CASSPSFVGSYEQYF
TGTGCCAGCAGCCCTTCATTCGTGGGTTCCTACGAGCAGTACTTC
>TRBV10-1|NA|NA|TRBJ2-2
CASSEMQTTGELFF
TGCGCCAGCAGTGAGATGCAGACCACCGGGGAGCTGTTTTTT
>TRBV10-3|few|NA|TRBJ1-4
CAISALRDEKLFF
TGTGCCATCAGTGCCCTCAGGGATGAAAAACTGTTTTTT
>TRBV2|NA|NA|TRBJ1-3
CASSVLQDTIYF
TGTGCCAGCAGTGTATTACAGGACACCATATATTTT
>TRBV30|NA|TRBD2|TRBJ2-3
CAWSVWASGMSDTQYF
TGTGCCTGGAGTGTATGGGCTAGCGGGATGTCAGATACGCAGTATTTT
>TRBV18|NA|NA|TRBJ1-3
CASSLPEGTYLGNTIYF
TGTGCCAGCTCACTACCGGAAGGGACTTACCTTGGAAACACCATATATTTT
>TRBV5-5|NA|TRBD1|TRBJ2-3
CASSFRTGGRDTQYF
TGTGCCAGCAGCTTCCGGACAGGGGGCAGAGATACGCAGTATTTT
>TRBV6-1|NA|NA|TRBJ2-4
CASTRSDSSKNIQYF
TGTGCCAGCACACGGTCGGATTCCTCCAAAAACATTCAGTACTTC
>TRBV7-9|NA|NA|TRBJ2-1
CASSLYVGSSYNEQFF
TGTGCCAGCAGCTTATACGTGGGTAGCTCCTACAATGAGCAGTTCTTC
>TRBV19|NA|NA|TRBJ2-2
CASSMTKISRPGELFF
TGTGCCAGTAGTATGACGAAGATTAGCAGGCCCGGGGAGCTGTTTTTT
>TRBV6-1|few|TRBD2|TRBJ2-7
CASHKTSGGTREQYF
TGTGCCAGCCACAAGACTAGCGGGGGGACTCGAGAGCAGTACTTC
>TRBV5-6|NA|TRBD2|TRBJ2-3
CASSPLGSGSTDTQYF
TGTGCCAGCAGCCCGCTCGGTAGCGGGAGTACAGATACGCAGTATTTT
>TRBV19|NA|TRBD1|TRBJ2-7
CASRDGQGLGEQYF
TGTGCCAGTAGGGATGGACAGGGCCTAGGCGAGCAGTACTTC
>TRBV6-1|NA|NA|TRBJ1-2
CASSEEVGGPQKGYTF
TGTGCCAGCAGTGAAGAGGTTGGAGGGCCCCAGAAGGGCTACACCTTC
>TRBV2|NA|TRBD2|TRBJ2-1
CASSEPGLGMNEQFF
TGTGCCAGCAGTGAGCCGGGACTAGGAATGAATGAGCAGTTCTTC
>TRBV14|NA|NA|TRBJ2-7
CASSRVSNGGLEQYF
TGTGCCAGCAGCCGTGTTTCCAACGGGGGGCTCGAGCAGTACTTC
>TRBV9|NA|NA|TRBJ2-5
CASSPPWSETQYF
TGTGCCAGCAGCCCCCCGTGGTCTGAGACCCAGTACTTC
>TRBV5-1|NA|NA|TRBJ1-1
CASSPQSGGTEAFF
TGCGCCAGCAGCCCCCAGTCGGGGGGCACTGAAGCTTTCTTT
>TRBV29-1|NA|TRBD2|TRBJ2-3
CSVVQLAGALTDTQYF
TGCAGCGTTGTTCAACTAGCGGGGGCCCTCACAGATACGCAGTATTTT
>TRBV7-2|NA|NA|TRBJ1-3
CASSPPGGRNTIYF
TGTGCCAGCAGCCCCCCGGGGGGAAGGAACACCATATATTTT
>TRBV5-1|once|NA|TRBJ2-5
CASSAGGLRDTQYF
TGCGCCAGCAGCGCCGGGGGTCTCCGGGACACCCAGTACTTC
>TRBV28|NA|NA|TRBJ1-3
CASSRTALGNTIYF
TGTGCCAGCAGTCGGACAGCGCTAGGAAACACCATATATTTT
>TRBV28|NA|NA|TRBJ2-1
CASSLIRDEQFF
TGTGCCAGCAGCCTGATAAGAGATGAGCAGTTCTTC